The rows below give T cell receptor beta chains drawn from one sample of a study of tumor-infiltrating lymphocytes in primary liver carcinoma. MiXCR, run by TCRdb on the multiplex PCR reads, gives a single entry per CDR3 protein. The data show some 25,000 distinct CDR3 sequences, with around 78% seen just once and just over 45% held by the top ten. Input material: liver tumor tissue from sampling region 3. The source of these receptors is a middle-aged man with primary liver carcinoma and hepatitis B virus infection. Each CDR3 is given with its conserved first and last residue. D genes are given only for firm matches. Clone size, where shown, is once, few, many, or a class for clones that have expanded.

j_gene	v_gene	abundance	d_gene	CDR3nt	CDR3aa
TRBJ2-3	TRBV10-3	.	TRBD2	TGTGCCACCAGTGAACCCCTCCCACTAGCGGGAACCACAGATACGCAGTATTTT	CATSEPLPLAGTTDTQYF
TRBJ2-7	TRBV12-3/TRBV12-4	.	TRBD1	TGTGGCAGTGGACCGGGACAGAGTTACGAGCAGTACTTC	CGSGPGQSYEQYF
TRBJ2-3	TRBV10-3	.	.	TGTGCCATCAATGTGGGCGTTGGGACAGATACGCAGTATTTT	CAINVGVGTDTQYF
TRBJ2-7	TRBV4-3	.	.	TGCGCCGGCAGCCGATATCGGGAGACTCCCTACGATCAGTACTTC	CAGSRYRETPYDQYF
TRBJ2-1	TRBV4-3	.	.	TGCGCCAGCAACCAAGATCTCGGTAACAGGAGTGGTAATGAGCAGTTCTTC	CASNQDLGNRSGNEQFF
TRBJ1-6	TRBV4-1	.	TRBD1	TGCGCCAGTAGCCACAACCTACAGGGGGCGGATTCACCCTTCCACTTT	CASSHNLQGADSPFHF
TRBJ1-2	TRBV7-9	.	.	TGTGCCTGCAGCCCCGAGGGCTGGCTGTCCCAATATGGCTACACCTTC	CACSPEGWLSQYGYTF
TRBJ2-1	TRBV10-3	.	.	TGTGCCAACCGGGACAACAACAATGAGGAGTTCTTC	CANRDNNNEEFF
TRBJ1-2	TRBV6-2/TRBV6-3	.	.	TGTGCCATCAGTAATACCGTTTCCTATGGCTACACCTTC	CAISNTVSYGYTF
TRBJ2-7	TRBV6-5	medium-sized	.	TGTGCCAGCAGTTACTCGAGTACAGGGTTGAGCGAGCAGTACTTC	CASSYSSTGLSEQYF
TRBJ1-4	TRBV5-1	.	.	TGCGCCAGCAGTCCCGGGAGAGGGCCAGAAAAACTGTCTTTT	CASSPGRGPEKLSF
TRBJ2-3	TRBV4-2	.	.	TGTACCAACAGCCTAGAGAAGGGAGTGACAGATACGCAATATTTT	CTNSLEKGVTDTQYF
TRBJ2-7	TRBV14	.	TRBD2	TGCGCCAGCAGCCGAGCGGGGGGGGGCTACGAGCAGTACTTC	CASSRAGGGYEQYF
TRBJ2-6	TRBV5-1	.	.	TGCGCCAGCAGGTCAGATTCTGGGGCCAACGTCCTGACTTTC	CASRSDSGANVLTF
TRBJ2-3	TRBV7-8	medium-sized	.	TGTGCCAGCTGGGGGGTGGACGAGGATACGCAGTATTTT	CASWGVDEDTQYF
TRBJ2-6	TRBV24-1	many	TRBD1	TGTGCCACCAGTGATTCCGGGACAGGGGACTCTGGGGCCAACGTCCTGACTTTC	CATSDSGTGDSGANVLTF
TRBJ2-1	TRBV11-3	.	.	TGTGCCAGCAGCTTACACCCCCCCGGGACTGGCGGGTCCAATGGGCAGTTCTTC	CASSLHPPGTGGSNGQFF
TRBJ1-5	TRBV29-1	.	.	TGCAGCGTTGTGCTTGCGGGAGTATCAGCCCAGCATTTT	CSVVLAGVSAQHF
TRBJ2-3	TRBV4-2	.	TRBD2	TGTGCCAGCAGCCAAGAAATGGGCGGGAGGCAGTATTTT	CASSQEMGGRQYF
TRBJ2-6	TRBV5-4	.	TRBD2	TGTGCCAGCAGCCTTGGACTAGCTGGGGCCAAGGTCCTGAGTTTC	CASSLGLAGAKVLSF
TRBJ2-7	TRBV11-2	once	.	TGTGCCAGCAACTTAGATCTTGGTGGATGGGAGCAATATTTC	CASNLDLGGWEQYF
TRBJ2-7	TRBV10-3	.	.	TGTGCCATCAGTGAATCTAGGTCGGACGAGGAGTACTTC	CAISESRSDEEYF
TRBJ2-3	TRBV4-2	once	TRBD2	TGTGCCAGCAGCCAAGTTGCGCTTCTAGCGGGAGCGGCAGATATGCAGTATTTT	CASSQVALLAGAADMQYF
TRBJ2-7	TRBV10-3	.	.	TGTGCCATCAGTGAGGCTGGGCAAGGGCAGTACTTC	CAISEAGQGQYF
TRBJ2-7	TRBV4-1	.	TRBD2	TGCGACAGCAGCCAATTCCTAGCGGAGCCACCTTACGAGCAGTGCTTC	CDSSQFLAEPPYEQCF
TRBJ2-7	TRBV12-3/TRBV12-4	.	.	TGTGCCTGCAGTTTAATAGGTTCCGGTAGCTTCTACGAGCAGTACTTC	CACSLIGSGSFYEQYF
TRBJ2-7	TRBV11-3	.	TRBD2	TGTGCCAGCAACGGGGGGGGACTAGCGGAATTCTACGAGCTGTACTTC	CASNGGGLAEFYELYF
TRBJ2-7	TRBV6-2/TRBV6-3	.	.	TGTGCCAGCAGCCGACCCGGGATTCCCCTCTACGAGCAGTACTTT	CASSRPGIPLYEQYF
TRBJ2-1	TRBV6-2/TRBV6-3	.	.	TGTGCCATCAGATATCATGCCTCCTTGTTCTTC	CAIRYHASLFF
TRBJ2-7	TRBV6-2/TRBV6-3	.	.	TGTGCTAGCTGCCGACCCTGGACTCCTGTCTACGAGCAGTACTTC	CASCRPWTPVYEQYF
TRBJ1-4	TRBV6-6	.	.	TGTGTCAACAGTTCCGTTGGGCGGGACAATGAAAAACTGTTTTTT	CVNSSVGRDNEKLFF
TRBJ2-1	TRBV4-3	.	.	TGCGCCACCAGCCAAGGGTACAGGGGAGGCAATGAGCAGTTCTTC	CATSQGYRGGNEQFF
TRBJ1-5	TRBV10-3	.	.	TGTGCCATCAGTGAACAGGGAAATCAGCCCCGGCACTTT	CAISEQGNQPRHF
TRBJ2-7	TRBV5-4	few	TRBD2	TGTACCAGCAGCTTGGGGGGACTGGCGGGAGATTCCTACGAGCAGTACTTC	CTSSLGGLAGDSYEQYF
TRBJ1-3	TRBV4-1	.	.	TGCGCCGGCAGCCAATCCTTCTCTGGGAACACCATATATTTT	CAGSQSFSGNTIYF
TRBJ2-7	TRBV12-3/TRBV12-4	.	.	TGTGGCAGCAGTTTAGTGGTCGGGGGTGGCGAGCGGTACTTC	CGSSLVVGGGERYF
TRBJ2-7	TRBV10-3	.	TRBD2	TGTGCCATTACCAAACGTTCGGGACTAGCGGGAGGGTACTCCTACGAGCAGTACTTC	CAITKRSGLAGGYSYEQYF
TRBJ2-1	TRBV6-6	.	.	TGTGACAGCAGTTATAACGGGGCCTGCAATGAGCAGTTCTTC	CDSSYNGACNEQFF
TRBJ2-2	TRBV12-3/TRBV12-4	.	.	TGTGCCAGCAGTTTAGCGCAGGGAAGCAGGGAGCTGTTTTTT	CASSLAQGSRELFF
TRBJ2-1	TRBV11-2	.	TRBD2	TGTGCCAGCAGCTTAGATGGGCGATTCAGCGGGACCCTTTACAATGAGCAGTTCTTC	CASSLDGRFSGTLYNEQFF
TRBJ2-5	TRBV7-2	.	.	TGTGCCAGCAGCTTATACCCCGAAGAGACCCAGTACTTC	CASSLYPEETQYF
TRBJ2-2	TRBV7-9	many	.	TGTGCCAGCAGCTTATCGAGTGCTGACACCGGGGAGCTGTTTTTT	CASSLSSADTGELFF
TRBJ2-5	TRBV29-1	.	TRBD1	TGCAGCGTTGACACCGACAGGGGGCGCGAAGAGACCCAGTACTTC	CSVDTDRGREETQYF
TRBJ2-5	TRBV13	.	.	TGTGTCAGCAGCCATACCCGGAGAGGAGGGGAAGAGACCCAGTACTTC	CVSSHTRRGGEETQYF
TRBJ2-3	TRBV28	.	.	TGTGCCAGCAGTTTGGCGGGACAAGCCGGGGATACGCAGTATTTT	CASSLAGQAGDTQYF
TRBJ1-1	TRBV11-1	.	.	TGTGCCAGCAGCGCCGGACTCAATGTGATCACTGTAGCTTTCTTT	CASSAGLNVITVAFF
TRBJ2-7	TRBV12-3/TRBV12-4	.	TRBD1	TGTGTCAGCTGCTTAGGACAGGGGGCCAACTACGAGCAGTACTTC	CVSCLGQGANYEQYF
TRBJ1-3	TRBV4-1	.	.	TGCGCCAGCAGCCAATCCTTCCCTGGAAACACCACATATTTT	CASSQSFPGNTTYF
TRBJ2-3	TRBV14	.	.	TGTGCCAGCAGCCATGCTCCGGGAACATTAGGTACGCAGTATTTT	CASSHAPGTLGTQYF